These T cell receptor beta chains were read from a single sample in a study of Ad26.COV2.S vaccination and SARS-CoV-2 variants. Profiling relied on immunoSEQ multiplex PCR, and the TCRdb table lists in-frame clones only, not all of them. This table has 300,000 to 400,000 clones, more than 75% appearing once. Here the sequenced sample was peripheral blood, taken in a trial of Ad26.COV2.S vaccine versus placebo. The receptor set was obtained from a person between 18 and 65 years old who received the Ad26.COV2.S COVID-19 vaccine or a placebo. CDR3s leave out the opening cysteine and the closing phenylalanine or tryptophan. Expanded clones are given a class, and other clones once, few, many or no size at all.

J gene	V gene	clone size	CDR3 protein
TRBJ1-2	TRBV27	-	ASSLVGGSYGYT
TRBJ1-4	TRBV7-2	-	ASSRDRGFTEKLF
TRBJ2-7	TRBV6-5	-	ASSQDRLREQY
TRBJ1-1	TRBV12-5	-	ASGLVVGAPKAF
TRBJ1-2	TRBV25-1	-	ASSASGGDYGYT
TRBJ1-5	TRBV2	few	ATRQGASNQPQH
TRBJ2-1	TRBV27	-	ASSLSTQGVYNEQF
TRBJ2-3	TRBV7-2	-	ASSLDWRGLTTDTQY
TRBJ2-3	TRBV10-1	-	ASSESGGQRTQY
TRBJ2-4	TRBV11-2	-	ASSLGTDKY
TRBJ2-1	TRBV30	-	AWNRGPDNEQF
TRBJ2-7	TRBV27	-	ASSLFWTSGGYPYEQY
TRBJ2-7	TRBV4-3	-	ASSPERQGAYEQY
TRBJ1-2	TRBV7-2	-	ASSFSTANYGYT
TRBJ2-3	TRBV9	-	ASSARPVAPNTQY
TRBJ1-5	TRBV7-8	-	ASSPGTANSNQPQH
TRBJ1-1	TRBV7-9	-	ASSLSRVIGTEAF
TRBJ2-5	TRBV3-1/TRBV3-2	-	ASSHVTQY
TRBJ2-3	TRBV6-6	-	ASTSRSSTDTQY
TRBJ2-7	TRBV3-1/TRBV3-2	once	ASSQGGGYEQY
TRBJ2-6	TRBV30	-	AWSLGRGVVGANVLT
TRBJ2-5	TRBV7-2	-	ASSLIGPIRETQY
TRBJ1-5	TRBV19	few	ASSVLVQGGDQPQH
TRBJ1-3	TRBV9	-	ASSTGPTSSGNTIY
TRBJ1-1	TRBV27	-	ASSFLGPGDTEAF
TRBJ1-1	TRBV15	-	ATSRERGREEAF
TRBJ1-1	TRBV27	-	ASSLSSTGTTEAF
TRBJ2-7	TRBV10-3	few	AISGTPYEQY
TRBJ2-1	TRBV7-3	-	ASSSLPGQQF
TRBJ2-1	TRBV27	-	ASSLHSGTPQF
TRBJ2-1	TRBV5-1	-	ASSLAPGLAGGYYNEQF
TRBJ1-2	TRBV4-1	-	ASSQEGGHRENDGYT
TRBJ1-6	TRBV6-4	few	ASSEDNNSPLH
TRBJ1-5	TRBV7-9	few	ASSFSESNQPQH
TRBJ1-5	TRBV7-8	-	ASSLSGINNQPQH